One sample yielded the 18 T cell receptor beta chains listed below, sequenced in a study of blood T cells in healthy people across ages (dated by TCRdb to 2013 to 2016). Libraries were built with 5' RACE. The instrument given in TCRdb is Illumina HiSeq 2500. The second PCR ran for roughly 7 to 11 cycles and used a J-beta primer mix along with a sample-barcoded 5' primer. TCRdb reanalyzed the raw reads on its own, using fastp at Q25 for trimming and MiXCR for clone calling, and kept in-frame beta chains. Rows are unified per CDR3 protein, each entry keeping the most common DNA and genes. The sample table holds fewer than 750,000 distinct CDR3 sequences, of which more than 45% were seen once. 20% to 25% of the sample goes to the ten largest clones. The specimen was blood. These receptors were obtained from a man older than 75 in good health.

The chain links TRBV7-2 to TRBJ2-1; D is possibly TRBD2 (5 bases). V was clipped by 0 bases and J by 0 bases, with 9 bases between them. The CDR3 spans 16 residues. CDR1 and CDR2 from the germline V gene are SGHTA and FQGNSA. CDR3 loop: CASSLAAESSYNEQFF. The CDR3 DNA reads TGTGCCAGCAGCTTAGCAGCGGAAAGCTCCTACAATGAGCAGTTCTTC. The entire variable domain, with the rest obtained from reference TRBV7-2 and TRBJ2-1, is as follows: GAGVSQSPSNKVTEKGKDVELRCDPISGHTALYWYRQSLGQGLEFLIYFQGNSAPDKSGLPSDRFSAERTGGSVSTLTIQRTQQEDSAVYLCASSLAAESSYNEQFFGPGTRLTVL.

This clonotype was counted between two and nine times. The CDR3: CSARTVVGVLDTQYF. The CDR3 bases are TGCAGTGCCAGGACGGTAGTTGGTGTATTGGATACGCAGTATTTT. The chain employs TRBV20-1 and TRBJ2-3; D remains unclear. The V end was cut by 6 bases, the J end by 6 bases, with 22 bases between. Germline loops: CDR1 DFQATT, CDR2 SNEGSKA (reference sequence). This CDR3 has 15 residues.

This clonotype showed up many times. This chain connects TRBV6-5 to TRBJ1-5; no clear D gene. The CDR3 runs 16 residues. V was trimmed by 5 bases and J by 3 bases, leaving 17 bases between them. Germline lookup yields CDR1 MNHEY and CDR2 SVGAGI. CDR3 sequence: CASSRRRPADNQPQHF. The CDR3 DNA sequence: TGTGCCAGCAGTAGACGACGGCCGGCAGACAATCAGCCCCAGCATTTT.

This clonotype was detected a few times. The rearrangement links TRBV27 to TRBJ2-5; 8 nucleotides agree with TRBD2. This CDR3 is built from 14 residues. Losses at the gene ends were 6 bases for V and 5 bases for J; bases not matched to a gene: 8. Germline assignment: CDR1 MNHEY and CDR2 SMNVEV (reference sequence). For the CDR3, the DNA is TGTGCCAGCAGAGTCAGCGGGAGCGGGGAGACCCAGTACTTC. It is translated as CASRVSGSGETQYF.

The chain is built from TRBV2 and TRBJ2-1, with 10 bases lining up with TRBD2. The CDR3 covers 16 residues. CDR1 and CDR2 (germline): SNHLY, FYNNEI. V shed 7 bases, J shed 9 bases, and the junction held 15 bases outside the gene matches. CDR3 nucleotides: TGTGCCAGCACCCGAAGTGGGACTAGCGCCGCTAGTGAGCAGTTCTTC. This sequence encodes CASTRSGTSAASEQFF.

The V gene is TRBV7-2, the J gene TRBJ2-1; 7 nucleotides align to TRBD2. From germline, CDR1 is SGHTA and CDR2 FQGNSA. With V trimmed by 5 bases and J by 8 bases, 21 bases remained unmatched. The CDR3 contains 18 residues. The CDR3 DNA is TGTGCCAGCAGCCGAAGGATTCTAGCGGCTAATAGGAGGGATGAGCAGTTCTTC. It specifies CASSRRILAANRRDEQFF.

The CDR3 region is CASSVDRVSQPQHF. The DNA for the CDR3 is TGTGCCAGCAGTGTGGACAGGGTGAGTCAGCCCCAGCATTTT. The chain is built from TRBV27 and TRBJ1-5; TRBD1 aligns across 8 bases. Unmatched junction bases numbered 6, after V lost 5 bases and J lost 6 bases. Germline CDR1 reads MNHEY; CDR2 reads SMNVEV (reference sequence). CDR3 length equals 14 residues.

The chain has TRBV9 and TRBJ2-3, with 9 bases lining up with TRBD1. Germline V CDR1 and CDR2: SGDLS, YYNGEE. The CDR3 sequence is 15 residues long. V shed 3 bases, J shed 7 bases, and the junction held 9 bases outside the gene matches. CDR3 DNA sequence: TGTGCCAGCAGCGAGGGACAGGGAACAACACATACGCAGTATTTT. Protein: CASSEGQGTTHTQYF.

This chain connects TRBV5-6 to TRBJ1-6; 9 positions match TRBD1. The CDR3 length is 16 residues. CDR1 is SGHDT, CDR2 YYEEEE, per germline. Losses at the gene ends were 4 bases for V and 6 bases for J; bases not matched to a gene: 8. The CDR3 here is CASSLGQGAPNSPLHF. CDR3 nucleotides: TGTGCCAGCAGCCTGGGACAGGGAGCCCCTAATTCACCCCTCCACTTT. Looking up the rest from reference TRBV5-6 and TRBJ1-6 gives the full variable domain: DAGVTQSPTHLIKTRGQQVTLRCSPKSGHDTVSWYQQALGQGPQFIFQYYEEEERQRGNFPDRFSGHQFPNYSSELNVNALLLGDSALYLCASSLGQGAPNSPLHFGNGTRLTVT.

Turning to this clonotype: Possible read error: a much larger clone is one base away. The V and J genes are TRBV6-5 and TRBJ2-6, with D maybe TRBD1 (6 bases). The CDR3 is 16 amino acids. Deletions cut 5 bases from V and 0 bases from J, with 11 bases between. Per germline, CDR1 MNHEY and CDR2 SVGAGI. CDR3 residues: CASSQGHRSGANVLTF. CDR3 nucleotides: TGTGCCAGCAGTCAGGGACACCGCTCTGGGGCCAACGTCCTGACTTTC.

The count of this clonotype is one. The genes are TRBV10-3 and TRBJ1-1; weak D call: TRBD1 (6 bases). Germline CDR1 reads ENHRY; CDR2 reads SYGVKD. CDR3 length: 14 residues. V was clipped by 6 bases and J by 0 bases, with 11 bases between them. CDR3 region: CAIRRDILNTEAFF. The DNA for the CDR3 is TGTGCCATCAGGCGGGACATATTGAACACTGAAGCTTTCTTT.

The chain links TRBV6-2 or TRBV6-3 to TRBJ2-2; perhaps TRBD1 as D (5 bases). Trimming left V 7 bases short and J 4 bases short, with 10 bases between. Germline V CDR1 and CDR2: MNHEY, SVGEGT. CDR3 length: 13 residues. The CDR3 sequence is CASTQGATGELFF. In nucleotides, the CDR3 is TGTGCCAGCACCCAGGGTGCCACCGGGGAGCTGTTTTTT.

In this sample, this clonotype turned up many times. The CDR3 DNA reads TGTGCCAGCAGTTACTTGACAGGAGCCTACAATGAGCAGTTCTTC. Amino acid sequence: CASSYLTGAYNEQFF. V usage is TRBV6-6 and J usage is TRBJ2-1; perhaps TRBD1 as D (6 bases). The CDR3 has 15 amino acids. The V end was cut by 1 base, the J end by 2 bases, with 9 bases between. Germline V gene lookup returns CDR1 MNHNY and CDR2 SVGAGI (reference sequence).

The chain links TRBV7-3 to TRBJ2-6; the D gene is possibly TRBD2 (5 bases). CDR3 length: 18 residues. Germline CDR1 and CDR2: SGHTA and FQGTGA. Trimming took 5 bases from V and 4 from J, leaving 21 bases between them. The CDR3 bases are TGTGCCAGCAGCCCCTCTGGCGCGGGCGTTATGGGGGCCAACGTCCTGACTTTC. It is translated as CASSPSGAGVMGANVLTF.

The genes are TRBV5-1 and TRBJ2-1; the D gene could be TRBD1 or TRBD2 (5 bases each). This CDR3 has 16 residues. The germline V gene encodes CDR1 SGHRS and CDR2 YFSETQ. The ends were cut back, 6 bases at V and 1 base at J, with 17 bases in the middle. DNA of the CDR3: TGCGCCAGCAAGAGTCCGGGGCGCCCATCCTACAATGAGCAGTTCTTC. It is translated as CASKSPGRPSYNEQFF. The variable domain in full, with the rest retrieved from reference TRBV5-1 and TRBJ2-1, is KAGVTQTPRYLIKTRGQQVTLSCSPISGHRSVSWYQQTPGQGLQFLFEYFSETQRNKGNFPGRFSGRQFSNSRSEMNVSTLELGDSALYLCASKSPGRPSYNEQFFGPGTRLTVL.

The chain is built from TRBV11-2 and TRBJ2-1, with D perhaps matching TRBD1 (5 bases). Looked up from germline, CDR1 is SGHAT and CDR2 is FQNNGV. The germline V and J ends were trimmed by 1 base and 9 bases, with 13 bases remaining between them. The CDR3 has 14 amino acids. The CDR3 region is CASSLGHRLGEQFF. CDR3 DNA sequence: TGTGCCAGCAGCTTAGGTCACAGGCTTGGTGAGCAGTTCTTC.

The rearrangement joins TRBV12-3 or TRBV12-4 to TRBJ1-4; maybe TRBD1 (5 bases). V was pared by 2 bases and J by 7 bases, with 17 bases between. CDR3 size: 16 residues. CDR3 bases: TGTGCCAGCAGTTTATCGCAGGGCAGGTGGGGTGAAAAACTGTTTTTT. As protein: CASSLSQGRWGEKLFF.

This clonotype has just a few counts. The chain links TRBV7-8 to TRBJ2-5, with 8 bases lining up with TRBD1. The DNA end lines up better with TRBJ2-7; the J call may be wrong. The CDR3 has 15 residues. Germline assignment: CDR1 SGHVS and CDR2 FQNEAQ. CDR3 sequence: CASSSILDRAHEQYF. In nucleotides, the CDR3 is TGTGCCAGCAGCTCAATATTGGACAGGGCCCACGAGCAGTACTTC.